This TCR beta chain was found in a study of blood T cell repertoires in COVID-19. The overall study: Spain, Italy and the United States supplied samples that represented acute and convalescent COVID-19.

Germline V gene lookup returns CDR1 SGHTA and CDR2 FQGNSA. The V end was cut by 3 bases, the J end by 0 bases, with 12 bases between. This CDR3 has 15 amino acids. The authors' processing: Counts of nucleated cells, estimated from reference gene primer amplification, were obtained. Using immunoSEQ multiplex PCR, the repertoire was profiled, and TCRdb retains in-frame clones only, with some absent. V and J calls and clone size are those listed in that table; D and trimming were worked out from the DNA. The sample includes tens of thousands of clones, 75% to 80% of them seen just once. Seattle's enrolled individuals joined amid active infection and were then monitored longitudinally.

This receptor was identified in an older man with COVID-19, enrolled during active disease. Material: peripheral blood. The chain is built from TRBV7-2 and TRBJ2-7; D ambiguous. The CDR3 nucleotides are TGTGCCAGCAGCTTCCAGACAACCAGCTCCTACGAGCAGTACTTC. Its protein is CASSFQTTSSYEQYF.